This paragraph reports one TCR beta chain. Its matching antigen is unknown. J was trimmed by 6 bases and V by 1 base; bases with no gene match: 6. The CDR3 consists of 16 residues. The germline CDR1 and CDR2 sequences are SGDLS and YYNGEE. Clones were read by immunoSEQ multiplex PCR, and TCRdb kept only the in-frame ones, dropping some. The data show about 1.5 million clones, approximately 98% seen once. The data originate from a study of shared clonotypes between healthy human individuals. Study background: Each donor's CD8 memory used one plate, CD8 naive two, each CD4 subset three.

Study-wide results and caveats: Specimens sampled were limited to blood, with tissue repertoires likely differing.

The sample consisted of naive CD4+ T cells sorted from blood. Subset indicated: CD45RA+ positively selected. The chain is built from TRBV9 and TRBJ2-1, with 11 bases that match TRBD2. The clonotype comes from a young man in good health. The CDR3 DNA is TGTGCCAGCAGCGTACTAGCGGGAGGCCTCCCCAATGAGCAGTTCTTC. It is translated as CASSVLAGGLPNEQFF.